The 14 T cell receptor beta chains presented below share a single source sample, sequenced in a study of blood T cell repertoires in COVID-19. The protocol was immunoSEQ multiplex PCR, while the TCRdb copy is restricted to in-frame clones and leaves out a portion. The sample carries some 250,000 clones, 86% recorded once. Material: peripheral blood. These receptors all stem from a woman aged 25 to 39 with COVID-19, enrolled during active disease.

CDR3 protein: CSVGDGRGNSPLHF. The CDR3, as DNA: TGCAGCGTGGGGGACGGCCGGGGGAATTCACCCCTCCACTTT. The J gene is TRBJ1-6, the V gene TRBV29-1; D is perhaps TRBD1 (5 bases). The length of the CDR3 is 14 residues. Germline V gives CDR1 SQVTM, CDR2 ANQGSEA. Trimming removed 6 bases from V and 7 bases from J, with 16 bases in between. Complete variable domain (other parts from reference TRBV29-1 and TRBJ1-6): SAVISQKPSRDICQRGTSLTIQCQVDSQVTMMFWYRQQPGQSLTLIATANQGSEATYESGFVIDKFPISRPNLTFSTLTVSNMSPEDSSIYLCSVGDGRGNSPLHFGNGTRLTVT.

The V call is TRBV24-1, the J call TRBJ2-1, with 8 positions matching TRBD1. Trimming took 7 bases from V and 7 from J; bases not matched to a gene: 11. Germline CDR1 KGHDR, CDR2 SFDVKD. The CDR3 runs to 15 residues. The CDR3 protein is CATSPDRGGENEQFF. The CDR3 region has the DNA TGTGCCACCAGCCCAGACAGGGGAGGAGAGAATGAGCAGTTCTTC.

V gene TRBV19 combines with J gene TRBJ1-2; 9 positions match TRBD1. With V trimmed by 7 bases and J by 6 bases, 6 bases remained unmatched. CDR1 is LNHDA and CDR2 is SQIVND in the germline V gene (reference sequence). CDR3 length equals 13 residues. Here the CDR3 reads CASKQGAPDGYTF. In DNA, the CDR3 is TGTGCCAGTAAACAGGGGGCGCCGGATGGCTACACCTTC. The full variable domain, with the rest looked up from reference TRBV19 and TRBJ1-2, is DGGITQSPKYLFRKEGQNVTLSCEQNLNHDAMYWYRQDPGQGLRLIYYSQIVNDFQKGDIAEGYSVSREKKESFPLTVTSAQKNPTAFYLCASKQGAPDGYTFGSGTRLTVV.

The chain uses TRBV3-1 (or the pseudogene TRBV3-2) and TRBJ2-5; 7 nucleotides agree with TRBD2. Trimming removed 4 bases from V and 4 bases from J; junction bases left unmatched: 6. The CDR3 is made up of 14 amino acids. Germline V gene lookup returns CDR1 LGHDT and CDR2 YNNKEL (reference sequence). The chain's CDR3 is CASSRDWGGETQYF. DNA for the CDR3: TGTGCCAGCAGCCGCGACTGGGGGGGAGAGACCCAGTACTTC.

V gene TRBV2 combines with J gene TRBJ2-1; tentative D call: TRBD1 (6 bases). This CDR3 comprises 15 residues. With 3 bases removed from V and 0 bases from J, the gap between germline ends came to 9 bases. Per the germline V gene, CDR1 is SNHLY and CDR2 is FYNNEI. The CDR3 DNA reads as TGTGCCAGCAGTGAGGGACAAAGCTCCTACAATGAGCAGTTCTTC. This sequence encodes CASSEGQSSYNEQFF.

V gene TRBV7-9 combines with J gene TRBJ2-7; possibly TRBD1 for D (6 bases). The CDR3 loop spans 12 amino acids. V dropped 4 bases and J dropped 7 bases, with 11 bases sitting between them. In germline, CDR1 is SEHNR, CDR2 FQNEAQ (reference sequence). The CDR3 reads CASSSQGPEQYF. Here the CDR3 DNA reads TGTGCCAGCAGCTCACAGGGTCCGGAGCAGTACTTC.

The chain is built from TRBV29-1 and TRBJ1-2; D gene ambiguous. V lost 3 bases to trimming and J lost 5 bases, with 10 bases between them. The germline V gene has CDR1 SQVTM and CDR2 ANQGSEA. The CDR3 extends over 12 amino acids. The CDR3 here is CSVDRSQYGYTF. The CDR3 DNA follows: TGCAGCGTTGACAGGTCCCAATATGGCTACACCTTC.

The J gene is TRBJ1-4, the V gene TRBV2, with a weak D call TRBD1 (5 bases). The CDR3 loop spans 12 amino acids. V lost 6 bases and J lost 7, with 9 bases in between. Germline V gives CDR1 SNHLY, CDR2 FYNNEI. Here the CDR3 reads CASRTEIEKLFF. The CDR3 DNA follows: TGTGCCAGCAGGACAGAGATTGAAAAACTGTTTTTT.

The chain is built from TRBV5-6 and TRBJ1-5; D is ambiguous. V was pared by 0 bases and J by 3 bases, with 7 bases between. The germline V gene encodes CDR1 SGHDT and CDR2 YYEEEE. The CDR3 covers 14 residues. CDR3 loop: CASSLGLDNQPQHF. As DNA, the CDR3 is TGTGCCAGCAGCTTGGGACTGGACAATCAGCCCCAGCATTTT.

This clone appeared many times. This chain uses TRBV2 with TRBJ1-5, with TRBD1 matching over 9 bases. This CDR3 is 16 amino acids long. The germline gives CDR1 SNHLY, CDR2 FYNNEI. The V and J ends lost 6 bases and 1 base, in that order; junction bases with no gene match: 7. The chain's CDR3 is CASRRDRVWSNQPQHF. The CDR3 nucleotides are TGTGCCAGCAGAAGGGACAGGGTATGGAGCAATCAGCCCCAGCATTTT.

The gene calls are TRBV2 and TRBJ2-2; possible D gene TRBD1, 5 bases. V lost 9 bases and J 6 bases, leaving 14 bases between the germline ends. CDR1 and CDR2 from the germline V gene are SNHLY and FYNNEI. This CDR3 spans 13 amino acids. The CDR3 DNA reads TGTGCCAGTACCCTCTTACAGGCCGGGGAGCTGTTTTTT. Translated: CASTLLQAGELFF.

CDR3 amino acids: CASRVLTRDIDYEQYF. Here the CDR3 DNA reads TGCGCCAGCCGCGTACTCACTCGGGACATAGACTACGAGCAGTACTTC. The chain employs TRBV10-1 and TRBJ2-7; possibly TRBD1 for D (6 bases). Trimming took off 8 bases at V and 3 bases at J, with 23 bases between the two ends. The CDR3 is 16 amino acids. The V gene's germline CDR1 is WNHNN and CDR2 SYGVQD (reference sequence).

This chain's CDR3 is CASSQDRVWLAGGNTGELFF. The CDR3 DNA sequence: TGTGCCAGCAGCCAAGATCGGGTTTGGTTAGCGGGGGGGAACACCGGGGAGCTGTTTTTT. The rearrangement uses TRBV3-1 (or the pseudogene TRBV3-2) and TRBJ2-2; the match to TRBD2 covers 10 bases. The germline gives CDR1 LGHDT, CDR2 YNNKEL (reference sequence). The ends lost 0 bases at V and 1 base at J; junction bases unmatched: 11. This CDR3 is 20 amino acids long.

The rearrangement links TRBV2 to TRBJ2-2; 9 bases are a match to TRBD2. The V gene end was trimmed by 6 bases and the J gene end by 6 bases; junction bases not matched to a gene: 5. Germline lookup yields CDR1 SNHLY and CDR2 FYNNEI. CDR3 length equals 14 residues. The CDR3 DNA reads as TGTGCCAGCAGAGGAGCTAGCGGGGCCGGGGAGCTGTTTTTT. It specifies CASRGASGAGELFF.